A single sample gave rise to the 22 T cell receptor beta chains below, sequenced in a study of molecular identifiers for immune sequencing clone quantification. Using its own MiXCR run on the PCR reads, TCRdb lists one record per CDR3 protein. Of 400,000 to 600,000 distinct CDR3 sequences listed, about 26% are singletons. The sample was naive CD8+ T cells from blood, with Jurkat cell RNA spiked in. Subset indicated: FACS-sorted CD8+CD4-CCR7+CD45RA+ naive T cells. The receptor set was obtained from a human donor in good health. Some libraries in this study had Jurkat cell RNA spiked in.

The CDR3 sequence: CASTPVGQENSTDTQYF. The DNA for the CDR3 is TGTGCCAGCACCCCAGTCGGACAGGAGAATAGCACAGATACGCAGTATTTT. The chain links TRBV7-9 to TRBJ2-3; TRBD1 matches 7 bases. CDR1 is SEHNR, CDR2 FQNEAQ, per germline (reference sequence). This CDR3 region has 17 residues. V gave up 7 bases and J gave up 0 bases; unmatched junction bases: 13.

In the case of this clonotype: Germline and junction disagree at one end, which may indicate a read error. The genes are TRBV14 and TRBJ2-7; 11 bases are a match to TRBD2. CDR1 SGHDN and CDR2 FVKESK come from the germline V gene. The CDR3 loop spans 15 amino acids. CDR3 sequence: CASSVEASGRNEQCF. The CDR3 bases are TGTGCCAGCAGCGTCGAGGCTAGCGGGAGGAACGAGCAGTGCTTC.

This clonotype was picked up a small number of times. The chain couples TRBV9 to TRBJ2-1, with 8 bases aligning to TRBD2. The V and J ends lost 3 bases and 2 bases, in that order; junction bases with no gene match: 7. The CDR3 spans 16 residues. Per the germline V gene, CDR1 is SGDLS and CDR2 is YYNGEE. The CDR3 bases are TGTGCCAGCAGCGCTTCCACTAGCGGAGCCTACAATGAGCAGTTCTTC. Translating gives CASSASTSGAYNEQFF.

The chain joins TRBV19 to TRBJ2-5; D ambiguous. The V gene lost 4 bases and the J gene lost 0 bases, with 9 bases spanning the gap. The germline CDR1 and CDR2 sequences are LNHDA and SQIVND (reference sequence). The CDR3 loop spans 14 amino acids. The CDR3 reads CASSKRLNQETQYF. Here the CDR3 DNA reads TGTGCCAGTAGTAAACGACTGAACCAAGAGACCCAGTACTTC.

This clonotype was recorded a few times. The V call is TRBV24-1, the J call TRBJ2-3, with 7 bases fitting TRBD1. The length of the CDR3 is 15 residues. Trimming removed 4 bases from V and 0 bases from J; junction bases left unmatched: 3. Germline assignment: CDR1 KGHDR and CDR2 SFDVKD. CDR3 nucleotides: TGTGCCACCAGTGAAGGGGGCTGGAGCACAGATACGCAGTATTTT. Amino acids: CATSEGGWSTDTQYF.

Comment on this clonotype: It may be a read error: a sequence one base away is much more abundant. The chain is built from TRBV4-1 and TRBJ2-7; D is tentatively TRBD1 or TRBD2 (5 bases each). The CDR3 is 15 amino acids. Germline CDR1 reads MGHRA; CDR2 reads YSYEKL. CDR3 sequence: CASSHPDEGIYGQYF. As DNA, the CDR3 is TGCGCCAGCAGCCATCCAGATGAGGGGATCTACGGGCAGTACTTC.

The V gene is TRBV2, the J gene TRBJ1-1, with a possible D match to TRBD1 (5 bases). The CDR3 sequence is 16 residues long. V dropped 2 bases and J dropped 5 bases, with 18 bases sitting between them. Germline CDR1 is SNHLY and CDR2 is FYNNEI. CDR3 sequence: CASSESAGSERTEAFF. DNA for the CDR3: TGTGCCAGCAGTGAATCCGCAGGGAGCGAGAGGACTGAAGCTTTCTTT. The full variable domain, in which reference TRBV2 and TRBJ1-1 provide the parts outside the CDR3, is EPEVTQTPSHQVTQMGQEVILRCVPISNHLYFYWYRQILGQKVEFLVSFYNNEISEKSEIFDDQFSVERPDGSNFTLKIRSTKLEDSAMYFCASSESAGSERTEAFFGQGTRLTVV.

The CDR3 spells CASSNPRTSGEPLHEQYF. In DNA form, the CDR3 reads TGTGCCAGCAGCAACCCGCGGACTAGCGGGGAACCCCTCCACGAGCAGTACTTC. The rearrangement links TRBV21-1 to TRBJ2-7; the DNA was not compared with TRBD2, the D call given in the table. TRBV21-1 is tagged as a pseudogene. The CDR3 consists of 18 residues.

The table lists this clonotype with a count of one. The gene calls are TRBV25-1 and TRBJ2-4; weak D call: TRBD1 (5 bases). Trimming took off 4 bases at V and 0 bases at J, with 13 bases between the two ends. Germline V gene lookup returns CDR1 MGHDK and CDR2 SYGVNS. The CDR3 extends over 16 amino acids. CDR3 nucleotides: TGTGCCAGCAGTGGCTTGACAGAGCTAGCCAAAAACATTCAGTACTTC. Its translation: CASSGLTELAKNIQYF.

This clonotype turned up a few times. This chain joins TRBV14 and TRBJ1-1, with D uncertain. There are 16 residues in the CDR3. Trimming removed 2 bases from V and 0 bases from J, with 13 bases in between. In germline, CDR1 is SGHDN, CDR2 FVKESK. The CDR3 loop is CASSQSPLTMNTEAFF. The CDR3 DNA sequence: TGTGCCAGCAGCCAAAGTCCACTAACCATGAACACTGAAGCTTTCTTT.

This clonotype occurred a few times. CDR3 coding DNA: TGCGCCAGCAGCCAAGATACTAGCGGGGCCCGACCATGGTTCTTC. It specifies CASSQDTSGARPWFF. This chain connects TRBV4-1 to TRBJ2-1; 10 bases match TRBD2. V shed 0 bases and J 15 bases; nucleotides not matched to a gene: 11. The CDR3 consists of 15 residues. Germline lookup yields CDR1 MGHRA and CDR2 YSYEKL.

To note about this clonotype: A much larger clone sits a single nucleotide away, making a read error possible. The chain is built from TRBV13 and TRBJ2-3, with D unresolved. The CDR3 runs to 12 residues. The V gene's germline CDR1 is PRHDT and CDR2 FYEKMQ (reference sequence). CDR3 DNA: TGTGCCAGCAGCTCCCCCGTCGATACGCCGTATTTT. This translates into CASSSPVDTPYF.

The sample holds a few counts of this clonotype. The chain links TRBV6-6 to TRBJ2-3, with TRBD2 matching over 9 bases. The J segment lost 2 bases and the V segment lost 0 bases, leaving 12 bases of the junction unmatched. Germline values: CDR1 MNHNY, CDR2 SVGAGI (reference sequence). The CDR3 runs 19 residues. In nucleotides, the CDR3 is TGTGCCAGCAGTTACTCGGCTAGCGGGACCCTAGGGGCCACAGATACGCAGTATTTT. Translation gives CASSYSASGTLGATDTQYF.

Of note for this clonotype: A much larger clone differs from this one at a single base, so this may be a read error. The V gene is TRBV30, the J gene TRBJ2-4; 7 bases fit TRBD2. The length of the CDR3 is 13 residues. From germline, CDR1 is GTSNPN and CDR2 SVGIG (reference sequence). CDR3 in amino acids: CARSGRAMDIQYF. The DNA of the CDR3 is TGTGCCCGGAGTGGGAGGGCCATGGACATTCAGTACTTC.

The chain carries TRBV4-3 and TRBJ2-2; D is ambiguous. CDR1 is LGHNA and CDR2 is YSLEER in the germline V gene. Trimming took off 0 bases at V and 4 bases at J, with 12 bases between the two ends. The CDR3 covers 16 residues. The CDR3 DNA reads TGCGCCAGCAGCCAAGATGAGGCGACGAGCACCGGGGAGCTGTTTTTT. Protein product: CASSQDEATSTGELFF.

The chain links TRBV30 to TRBJ2-7; 7 bases are shared with TRBD1. Per the germline V gene, CDR1 is GTSNPN and CDR2 is SVGIG (reference sequence). The CDR3 is 16 residues long. Trimming at V came to 1 base and at J to 2 bases, leaving 11 bases not matched to a gene. CDR3 DNA: TGTGCCTGGAGTGAACAGGGGCTCCAACAACCCTACGAGCAGTACTTC. As protein: CAWSEQGLQQPYEQYF.

Note on this clonotype: Possible read error: a much larger clone is one base away. J is TRBJ1-1 and V is TRBV7-9; TRBD1 might be the D (5 bases). This CDR3 is 12 amino acids long. Germline V lookup: CDR1 SEHNR, CDR2 FQNEAQ (reference sequence). CDR3 in DNA: TGTGCCAGCAGCTTAGTGTCCAGGGAAGCTTCCTTT. Amino acids: CASSLVSREASF. The variable domain in full, with the rest retrieved from reference TRBV7-9 and TRBJ1-1, is DTGVSQNPRHKITKRGQNVTFRCDPISEHNRLYWYRQTLGQGPEFLTYFQNEAQLEKSRLLSDRFSAERPKGSFSTLEIQRTEQGDSAMYLCASSLVSREASFGQGTRLTVV.

Here the CDR3 DNA reads TGTGCCAGTCAAGGGACATCCTACGAGCAGTACTTC. It is translated as CASQGTSYEQYF. The rearrangement joins TRBV19 to TRBJ2-7; TRBD1 might be the D (6 bases). Germline V gives CDR1 LNHDA, CDR2 SQIVND (reference sequence). CDR3 length equals 12 residues. V was trimmed by 8 bases and J by 1 base, leaving 9 bases between them.

A note on this clonotype: This clone may be a read error of a much larger clone one base away. The V call is TRBV19, the J call TRBJ2-3; 7 bases map to TRBD2. CDR3 length: 18 amino acids. J was trimmed by 2 bases and V by 2 bases; bases with no gene match: 13. The germline V gene encodes CDR1 LNHDA and CDR2 SQIVND (reference sequence). The CDR3 sequence is CASSISTWTSGSTDTQYF. The CDR3 DNA follows: TGTGCCAGTAGTATATCTACCTGGACTAGTGGCTCCACAGATACGCAGTATTTT.

On this clonotype: This may be a read error: a much more frequent sequence differs by one nucleotide. The chain links TRBV27 to TRBJ1-5; D is uncertain. The CDR3 sequence is 15 residues long. Trimming removed 6 bases from V and 2 bases from J, with 14 bases in between. From germline, CDR1 is MNHEY and CDR2 SMNVEV (reference sequence). The CDR3 reads CASRFGVGGNQPQHF. For the CDR3, the DNA is TGTGCCAGCAGGTTTGGGGTCGGTGGCAATCAGCCCCAGCATTTT.

This chain uses TRBV24-1 with TRBJ2-3; 7 positions agree with TRBD2. CDR3 length: 15 amino acids. V lost 4 bases and J lost 5; bases outside the gene matches: 8. Per the germline V gene, CDR1 is KGHDR and CDR2 is SFDVKD. The CDR3 here is CATSEGLAEEDTQYF. The CDR3 bases are TGTGCCACCAGTGAGGGCCTAGCGGAGGAAGATACGCAGTATTTT.

The chain joins TRBV27 to TRBJ2-2; the D is unclear. The V end was cut by 5 bases, the J end by 6 bases, with 10 bases between. This CDR3 has 13 residues. Germline V gene data show CDR1 as MNHEY and CDR2 as SMNVEV (reference sequence). The DNA of the CDR3 is TGTGCCAGCAGTGGGGTAGGAGCCGGGGAGCTGTTTTTT. Translating it yields CASSGVGAGELFF.